The clone carrying this TCR beta chain was seen a single time. Its antigen is unidentified. CD45RO negativity and positive selection for CCR7 defined naive CD8 cells, a population that excluded terminally differentiated effector memory CD45RA+ cells. This entry is derived from a study of shared clonotypes between healthy human individuals. Across the whole study: The study used three CD4 naive, three CD4 memory, two CD8 naive and one CD8 memory plate per donor. Findings and caveats of the study: Clonotype sharing among donors was thought likely to change with sequencing depth. Clonotypes not shared had lower generation probabilities than those common to all four donors. Generally, naive subsets came out with larger estimated richness than memory subsets.

Method: immunoSEQ multiplex PCR; TCRdb's copy keeps in-frame clones and lacks some. Here the sample spans fewer than 1 million clones, 96% being singletons. This receptor was obtained from a man younger than 45 in good health. The sample consisted of naive CD8+ T cells sorted from blood.

The CDR3 spells CASSYSMEGSNQPQHF. DNA of the CDR3: TGTGCCAGCAGTTACTCGATGGAAGGAAGCAATCAGCCCCAGCATTTT. This rearrangement joins TRBV6-6 to TRBJ1-5; D is unclear. This CDR3 contains 16 residues. Deletions cut 0 bases from V and 1 base from J, with 10 bases between. From germline, CDR1 is MNHNY and CDR2 SVGAGI (reference sequence).